This record looks at one TCR delta chain sequence and its context. Its recognized antigen is unknown. A much larger clone sits a single nucleotide away, making a read error possible. The sample holds other DNA sequences that translate to the same CDR3. Inclusive of the bounding cysteine and phenylalanine, the CDR3 is 21 residues long. Just CDR3 DNA is preserved here, 63 bases in frame from base 1. Taken from the germline V gene, the CDR1 and CDR2 loops are TSWWSYY and QGS. The same treatment, consisting of spiramycin and/or pyrimethamine plus sulfadiazine plus folinic acid, was given to mothers of infected and uninfected infants alike. All infants, infected and uninfected, were born by term delivery after more than 37 weeks of gestation. About 0.95 mL of blood was turned into PBMCs through Lymphoprep gradient centrifugation, and the PBMCs were then cryopreserved in liquid nitrogen and sent to Belgium. After thawing, PBMCs were labeled with Zombie NIR viability dye and stained with CD3, TCR gammadelta, Vgamma9 and Vdelta2 antibodies. Sorting of CD3+ TCRgammadelta+ T cells was performed on a FACSAria III, reaching a mean purity of about 98%. For each sample, the RNeasy Micro Kit was used to isolate RNA from some 10,000 sorted gammadelta T cells. The infants were born to mothers who were enrolled with primary T. gondii infection during pregnancy. Infant peripheral blood was collected at an outpatient microbiology and virology center in Pavia, Italy.

These data come from a study of Vγ9Vδ2 T cells in congenital toxoplasmosis (dated by TCRdb to the early 2020s). Study-level background: To diagnose congenital toxoplasmosis, IgG, IgM and IgA serology, Western blot and an in-house interferon-gamma release assay were used. This study compared the CDR3 repertoires of the gamma and delta chains in sorted blood gammadelta T cells from congenitally T. gondii-infected infants versus uninfected infants. Infant repertoires were sequenced at 2 months after birth and at 1 year of age. TCR sequencing covered 5 or 6 infected and roughly 11 uninfected infants at 2 months, plus 3 infected and 4 uninfected infants at 1 year.

The study at large found these results: Both infected and uninfected infants showed high prevalence of a public TRGV9 clonotype. Germline-encoded fetal-type TRDV2 CDR3 sequences seemed more prevalent in infected than uninfected approximately 2-month-old infants, suggesting an in utero expansion footprint. At 2 months, TRGV9 and TRDV2 CDR3s of infected infants appeared to carry fewer N additions than uninfected infants, especially TRDV2-TRDJ1 sequences. At 1 year of age, repertoire differences between infected and uninfected infants were less clear than at 2 months. Two months was the earliest age with enough suitable sample material for TCR repertoire analysis, so newborn repertoires were not sequenced.

Template-switch reverse transcription with SuperScript II was used to generate cDNA, with TRGC- and TRDC-specific primers combined in a single tube. The TRGC primer was designed so that it binds both the TRGC1 and the TRGC2 constant genes. The KAPA Real-Time Library Amplification Kit was used for TRG and TRD amplification, and AMPure XP bead purification was performed between steps. Index PCR with the Nextera XT Index Kit was used to add Illumina sequencing adapters. TRG and TRD amplicons were sequenced on an Illumina MiSeq with the V2 300 kit, giving 150 bp paired-end reads. The authors' pipeline ran thus. Read quality was checked with FastQC version 0.11.8 before further analysis. Reads were aligned to GenBank TRG or TRD reference genes, and CDR3 sequences were built with MiXCR version 3.0.3. MiXCR defaults were kept, except that TRDD gene segments were assembled using 3 rather than 5 consecutive nucleotides. VDJtools version 1.2.1 calculated N additions, CDR3 length, J segment length and clonotype sharing between samples. CDR3 sequences that were out of frame or contained stop codons were removed from the analysis. To look for overlap, the infant repertoires were checked against previously published Vgamma9Vdelta2 repertoires from fetal, cord blood and adult blood. Via CATT, TCRdb reprocessed the public reads, and rows with identical DNA were then joined. For this entry, the V and J calls and clone size follow TCRdb and not the study's own pipeline. Within this sample are about a thousand delta-chain clones, with 18% of them counted one time only. The ten top clones hold roughly 10% of the sample.

The sequence came from a child younger than 10 born to a mother with Toxoplasma gondii infection during pregnancy, either congenitally infected or uninfected (not recorded which). The rearranged segments are TRDV1 and TRDJ1; 6 matching bases give a weak D call of TRDD2. The specimen was gamma-delta T cells from blood. Here the CDR3 is given as CALGELTRRLPDHQYTDKLIF. The nucleotides read TGTGCTCTTGGGGAACTGACTCGCCGCCTTCCGGACCACCAGTACACCGATAAACTGATCTTT.